This record concerns one T cell receptor (beta chain) sequence. This CDR3 spans 15 amino acids. Germline lookup yields CDR1 LGHNA and CDR2 YSLEER. Trimming took off 1 base at V and 3 bases at J, with 12 bases between the two ends. This record belongs to a study of CD8+ T cells in alopecia areata. Study-level background: Twice daily, treated patients received 5 to 10 mg of oral tofacitinib. Severity scoring for treated patients was based on the percentage of affected scalp area.

Stated treatment: oral pan-JAK inhibitor, 5-10 mg twice daily. PBMCs served as the source from which CD4+ and CD8+ T cells were sorted. RNA extraction and reverse transcription yielded cDNA as sequencing template. Assay: immunoSEQ multiplex PCR; the TCRdb copy retains only in-frame clones and omits some. The table has about 140,000 clones, 65% to 90% seen once. Sequences were derived from CD8+ T cells sorted from blood, sampled at week 4, from a patient treated with tofacitinib. The chain has TRBV4-3 and TRBJ1-1; D possibly corresponds to TRBD1 (5 bases). The sequence was obtained from a human donor with alopecia areata. The CDR3 spells CASSQAYRGYTEAFF. DNA of the CDR3: TGCGCCAGCAGCCAAGCTTATAGGGGTTACACTGAAGCTTTCTTT.